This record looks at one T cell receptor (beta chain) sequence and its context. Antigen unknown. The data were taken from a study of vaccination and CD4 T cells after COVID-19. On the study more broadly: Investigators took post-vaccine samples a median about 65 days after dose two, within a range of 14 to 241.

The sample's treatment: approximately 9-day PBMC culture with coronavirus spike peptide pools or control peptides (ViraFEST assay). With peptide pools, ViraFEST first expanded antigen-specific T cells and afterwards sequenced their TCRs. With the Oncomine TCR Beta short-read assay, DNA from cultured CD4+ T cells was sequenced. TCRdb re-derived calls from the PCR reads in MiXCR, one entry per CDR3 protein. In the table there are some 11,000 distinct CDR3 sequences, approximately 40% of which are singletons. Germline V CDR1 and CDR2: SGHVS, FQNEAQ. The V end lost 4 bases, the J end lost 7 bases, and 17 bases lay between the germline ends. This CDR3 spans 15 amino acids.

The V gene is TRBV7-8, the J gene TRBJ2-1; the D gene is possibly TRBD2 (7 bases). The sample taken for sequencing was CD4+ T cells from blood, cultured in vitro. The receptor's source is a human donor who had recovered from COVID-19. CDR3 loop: CASSSKGDGRNEQFF. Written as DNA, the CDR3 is TGTGCCAGCAGCTCAAAGGGGGACGGGAGGAATGAGCAGTTCTTC.